These 25 T cell receptor beta chains originate from one sample sequenced in a study of shared clonotypes between healthy human individuals. The repertoire was sequenced with immunoSEQ multiplex PCR; TCRdb's copy has only in-frame clones and lacks some. Of around 1,000,000 clones in the sample, approximately 80% were seen once. Specimen: memory CD4+ T cells from PBMCs. Specified subset: CD45RA-negative fraction. Every receptor here comes from a man younger than 35 in good health. Some clones in this sample may be carry-over from other donors' samples.

This chain connects TRBV5-1 to TRBJ2-1, with unresolved D. The CDR3 extends over 12 amino acids. Trimming shortened V by 3 bases and J by 3 bases, and 4 bases separated the two germline ends. Germline lookup yields CDR1 SGHRS and CDR2 YFSETQ. CDR3 DNA: TGCGCCAGCAGCTCCGTCTACAATGAGCAGTTCTTC. Its translation is CASSSVYNEQFF. The full variable domain, its missing parts supplied by reference TRBV5-1 and TRBJ2-1, is KAGVTQTPRYLIKTRGQQVTLSCSPISGHRSVSWYQQTPGQGLQFLFEYFSETQRNKGNFPGRFSGRQFSNSRSEMNVSTLELGDSALYLCASSSVYNEQFFGPGTRLTVL.

V is TRBV30 and J is TRBJ2-5; D is possibly TRBD1 (5 bases). This CDR3 has 13 amino acids. Germline CDR1 reads GTSNPN; CDR2 reads SVGIG (reference sequence). The germline V and J ends were trimmed by 0 bases and 7 bases, with 12 bases remaining between them. For the CDR3, the DNA is TGTGCCTGGAGTGTACTGCAGGGTGGGACCCAGTACTTC. Its translation is CAWSVLQGGTQYF.

The genes are TRBV7-2 and TRBJ2-1; no definite D call. The V end lost 4 bases, the J end lost 5 bases, and 15 bases lay between the germline ends. The germline gives CDR1 SGHTA, CDR2 FQGNSA. This CDR3 is 15 amino acids long. CDR3 residues: CASSSSLEPHNEQFF. The CDR3 DNA follows: TGTGCCAGCAGCTCCAGCCTAGAGCCCCACAATGAGCAGTTCTTC. Full variable domain (rest looked up from reference TRBV7-2 and TRBJ2-1): GAGVSQSPSNKVTEKGKDVELRCDPISGHTALYWYRQSLGQGLEFLIYFQGNSAPDKSGLPSDRFSAERTGGSVSTLTIQRTQQEDSAVYLCASSSSLEPHNEQFFGPGTRLTVL.

The count of this clone is one. The same CDR3 arises from other DNA sequences in this sample as well. The V call is TRBV19, the J call TRBJ1-3; D not resolved. This CDR3 region has 15 residues. Germline values: CDR1 LNHDA, CDR2 SQIVND (reference sequence). Trimming removed 6 bases from V and 0 bases from J, with 12 bases in between. CDR3 bases: TGTGCCAGTAGCCGGACGGGGAGCTCTGGAAACACCATATATTTT. Encoded protein: CASSRTGSSGNTIYF.

V and J are TRBV7-2 and TRBJ2-7; TRBD2 matches 8 bases. CDR1 and CDR2 from the germline V gene are SGHTA and FQGNSA. J was trimmed by 5 bases and V by 5 bases; bases with no gene match: 8. The CDR3 loop spans 14 amino acids. CDR3 bases: TGTGCCAGCAGCCCAGGACTAGCCTTCAACGAGCAGTACTTC. Residues: CASSPGLAFNEQYF.

The table lists this clone with a count of one. The CDR3 protein is CASGSSTGNYGYTF. The CDR3 coding sequence is TGTGCTAGTGGTTCCTCGACAGGAAACTATGGCTACACCTTC. V usage is TRBV12-5 and J usage is TRBJ1-2, with D perhaps TRBD1 (6 bases). V gave up 4 bases and J gave up 2 bases, with 11 bases separating them. CDR1 LGHNT and CDR2 FRNRAP come from the germline V gene. This CDR3 spans 14 amino acids. The entire variable domain, with the rest obtained from reference TRBV12-5 and TRBJ1-2, is as follows: DARVTQTPRHKVTEMGQEVTMRCQPILGHNTVFWYRQTMMQGLELLAYFRNRAPLDDSGMPKDRFSAEMPDATLATLKIQPSEPRDSAVYFCASGSSTGNYGYTFGSGTRLTVV.

The chain employs TRBV18 and TRBJ1-2; D possibly corresponds to TRBD1 (5 bases). The CDR3 is 16 residues long. Trimming took off 3 bases at V and 4 bases at J, with 18 bases between the two ends. Per the germline V gene, CDR1 is KGHSH and CDR2 is LQKENI. CDR3 loop: CASSPSGGGLTYGYTF. The CDR3 DNA sequence: TGTGCCAGCTCACCTTCCGGGGGGGGACTGACCTATGGCTACACCTTC.

V and J are TRBV9 and TRBJ1-1; possible D gene TRBD1, 6 bases. This CDR3 comprises 19 residues. Between the trimmed V and J ends, which lost 4 bases and 0 bases, there was a span of 25 bases. CDR1 and CDR2 (germline): SGDLS, YYNGEE. CDR3 nucleotide sequence: TGTGCCAGCAGCTCATCAGAAGGGGGGTACTCCTTCATGAACACTGAAGCTTTCTTT. Translated, it gives CASSSSEGGYSFMNTEAFF.

The chain employs TRBV30 and TRBJ2-1, with D unresolved. The CDR3 extends over 11 amino acids. The germline CDR1 and CDR2 sequences are GTSNPN and SVGIG (reference sequence). The V and J ends lost 1 base and 8 bases respectively, with 6 bases between them. The CDR3 nucleotides read TGTGCCTGGAGTGACAGCGATGAGCAGTTCTTC. Translation: CAWSDSDEQFF.

The V gene is TRBV25-1, the J gene TRBJ2-7; tentatively, D is TRBD2 (7 bases). The germline CDR1 and CDR2 sequences are MGHDK and SYGVNS. The CDR3 spans 13 residues. V gave up 8 bases and J gave up 4 bases, with 15 bases separating them. CDR3 sequence: CASCRGAEYEQYF. The CDR3 region has the DNA TGTGCCAGCTGTCGGGGGGCGGAGTACGAGCAGTACTTC.

The rearrangement joins TRBV7-8 to TRBJ1-5, with no clear D. Between the trimmed V and J ends, which lost 5 bases and 5 bases, there was a span of 10 bases. The CDR3 extends over 13 amino acids. CDR1 and CDR2 from the germline V gene are SGHVS and FQNEAQ. CDR3 sequence reads: CASSREEDQPQHF. DNA of the CDR3: TGTGCCAGCAGCCGAGAGGAGGATCAGCCCCAGCATTTT.

This clone appeared a few times. This chain connects TRBV7-2 to TRBJ2-5; 7 bases align to TRBD2. The CDR3 runs to 14 residues. Germline lookup yields CDR1 SGHTA and CDR2 FQGNSA. The V and J ends lost 3 bases and 3 bases, in that order; junction bases with no gene match: 4. CDR3 DNA: TGTGCCAGCAGCTTTACGAGCGGGAAAGAGACCCAGTACTTC. As protein: CASSFTSGKETQYF.

V gene TRBV29-1 combines with J gene TRBJ2-5; D remains ambiguous. The V end lost 4 bases, the J end lost 2 bases, and 11 bases lay between the germline ends. This CDR3 has 13 amino acids. The germline V gene encodes CDR1 SQVTM and CDR2 ANQGSEA. This chain's CDR3 is CSVGQNIQETQYF. CDR3 sequence (DNA): TGCAGCGTTGGTCAGAATATACAAGAGACCCAGTACTTC.

In this sample, this clone turned up a few times. The V and J genes are TRBV29-1 and TRBJ1-1; no clear D. The CDR3 is made up of 10 amino acids. Germline V gene sequence: CDR1 SQVTM, CDR2 ANQGSEA. V lost 7 bases to trimming and J lost 4 bases, with 7 bases between them. The CDR3 loop reads CSAAFTEAFF. CDR3 nucleotide sequence: TGCAGCGCCGCGTTCACTGAAGCTTTCTTT.

This chain links TRBV7-9 with TRBJ1-2; D remains unclear. The CDR3 sequence is 13 residues long. V was trimmed by 3 bases and J by 3 bases, leaving 8 bases between them. CDR1 is SEHNR, CDR2 FQNEAQ, per germline (reference sequence). CDR3 loop: CASSFTGHYGYTF. CDR3 nucleotide sequence: TGTGCCAGCAGCTTCACGGGTCACTATGGCTACACCTTC.

V is TRBV9 and J is TRBJ2-1; D remains ambiguous. Germline-derived CDR1 and CDR2 are SGDLS and YYNGEE. The length of the CDR3 is 13 residues. The V and J ends lost 4 bases and 5 bases respectively, with 10 bases between them. Here the CDR3 DNA reads TGTGCCAGCAGCCAAACAGCTAACAATGAGCAGTTCTTC. The encoded protein is CASSQTANNEQFF.

In its sample, this clone was seen a few times. The chain couples TRBV27 to TRBJ2-7; D unresolved. Germline V lookup: CDR1 MNHEY, CDR2 SMNVEV (reference sequence). V was shortened by 5 bases and J by 6 bases, with 14 bases between the two germline ends. This CDR3 region has 13 residues. The CDR3 loop reads CASSPSFYGEQYF. For the CDR3, the DNA is TGTGCCAGCAGTCCCAGCTTCTACGGCGAGCAGTACTTC.

This clone has ten or more counts. The CDR3 region is CASSASYEQYF. Written as DNA, the CDR3 is TGTGCCAGCAGTGCGTCCTACGAGCAGTACTTC. J is TRBJ2-7 and V is TRBV25-1; unclear D gene. Deletions cut 4 bases from V and 1 base from J, with 2 bases between. Germline CDR1 and CDR2: MGHDK and SYGVNS. CDR3 length equals 11 residues.

The chain employs TRBV4-3 and TRBJ2-5; 10 positions agree with TRBD2. CDR1 and CDR2 from the germline V gene are LGHNA and YSLEER. The CDR3 totals 19 residues. V was clipped by 1 base and J by 1 base; unmatched bases: 12. CDR3 nucleotide sequence: TGCGCCAGCAGCCAAGGACTCGCTAGCGGGAGCGGAGGCCAAGAGACCCAGTACTTC. Encoded protein: CASSQGLASGSGGQETQYF.

This chain connects TRBV28 to TRBJ2-5; 8 bases are a match to TRBD2. Germline assignment: CDR1 MDHEN and CDR2 SYDVKM. Trimming at V came to 4 bases and at J to 5 bases, leaving 9 bases not matched to a gene. This CDR3 has 15 amino acids. CDR3 amino acids: CASSSASGSLETQYF. The CDR3 DNA sequence: TGTGCCAGCAGTTCCGCAAGCGGGAGTCTTGAGACCCAGTACTTC. The complete variable domain, with remaining parts taken from reference TRBV28 and TRBJ2-5, reads DVKVTQSSRYLVKRTGEKVFLECVQDMDHENMFWYRQDPGLGLRLIYFSYDVKMKEKGDIPEGYSVSREKKERFSLILESASTNQTSMYLCASSSASGSLETQYFGPGTRLLVL.

The chain couples TRBV6-5 to TRBJ1-2; 7 bases line up with TRBD1. Germline CDR1 reads MNHEY; CDR2 reads SVGAGI. With 6 bases clipped from V and 2 bases from J, the junction kept 6 bases outside the gene matches. The CDR3 spans 14 residues. The CDR3 is CASRLQGPNYGYTF. The DNA for the CDR3 is TGTGCCAGCAGGCTACAGGGGCCCAACTATGGCTACACCTTC.

The CDR3 region has the DNA TGTGCCAGCAGCCCCAGGGACGCAGGGTTGGCGAGCAATCAGCCCCAGCATTTT. It specifies CASSPRDAGLASNQPQHF. The rearrangement uses TRBV7-2 and TRBJ1-5, with a tentative D call TRBD1 (5 bases). The CDR3 is made up of 18 amino acids. Looked up from germline, CDR1 is SGHTA and CDR2 is FQGNSA. Trimming cost V 5 bases and J 1 base, with 21 bases left between them. Complete variable domain (other parts from reference TRBV7-2 and TRBJ1-5): GAGVSQSPSNKVTEKGKDVELRCDPISGHTALYWYRQSLGQGLEFLIYFQGNSAPDKSGLPSDRFSAERTGGSVSTLTIQRTQQEDSAVYLCASSPRDAGLASNQPQHFGDGTRLSIL.

The chain carries TRBV4-1 and TRBJ1-6, with D uncertain. Trimming took 1 base from V and 7 from J, leaving 2 bases between them. Germline CDR1 MGHRA, CDR2 YSYEKL. CDR3 size: 12 residues. The CDR3 protein is CASSQGNSPLHF. The DNA for the CDR3 is TGCGCCAGCAGCCAAGGGAATTCACCCCTCCACTTT.

This sequence joins TRBV29-1 and TRBJ1-2, with 7 bases matching TRBD1. Germline trimming cut 4 bases from V and 7 bases from J; bases unmatched to any gene: 6. The CDR3 consists of 12 residues. Germline CDR1 reads SQVTM; CDR2 reads ANQGSEA. CDR3 in DNA: TGCAGCGTTGTGGAGGGGGCTATTGGCTACACCTTC. As protein: CSVVEGAIGYTF. The whole variable domain, filled in from reference TRBV29-1 and TRBJ1-2, reads SAVISQKPSRDICQRGTSLTIQCQVDSQVTMMFWYRQQPGQSLTLIATANQGSEATYESGFVIDKFPISRPNLTFSTLTVSNMSPEDSSIYLCSVVEGAIGYTFGSGTRLTVV.

J is TRBJ1-5 and V is TRBV28, with D uncertain. The V and J ends lost 6 bases and 3 bases respectively, with 15 bases between them. Germline V gene sequence: CDR1 MDHEN, CDR2 SYDVKM. There are 15 residues in the CDR3. CDR3 protein: CASRPAGFYNQPQHF. The CDR3 DNA sequence: TGTGCCAGCAGACCTGCCGGGTTTTACAATCAGCCCCAGCATTTT. The whole variable domain, remainder taken from reference TRBV28 and TRBJ1-5, is DVKVTQSSRYLVKRTGEKVFLECVQDMDHENMFWYRQDPGLGLRLIYFSYDVKMKEKGDIPEGYSVSREKKERFSLILESASTNQTSMYLCASRPAGFYNQPQHFGDGTRLSIL.